Listed here are 20 T cell receptor beta chains from one sample, sequenced in a study of T cell changes during pregnancy in multiple sclerosis. Sequencing was performed with immunoSEQ multiplex PCR; in TCRdb, only in-frame clones are kept and a portion is missing. The sample contains about 42,000 clones, less than 90% of which appear only once. The sequences come from CD4+ T cells from peripheral blood mononuclear cells, collected before pregnancy. Every receptor here comes from a female donor with multiple sclerosis, enrolled in a pregnancy study.

The V and J genes are TRBV5-6 and TRBJ1-6; D remains ambiguous. There are 14 residues in the CDR3. The V end lost 4 bases, the J end lost 9 bases, and 14 bases lay between the germline ends. Germline V gene lookup returns CDR1 SGHDT and CDR2 YYEEEE. The CDR3 bases are TGTGCCAGCAGCGAACCCTCTACCCCTTCACCCCTCCACTTT. This encodes CASSEPSTPSPLHF. Drawing the rest from reference TRBV5-6 and TRBJ1-6, the complete variable domain is DAGVTQSPTHLIKTRGQQVTLRCSPKSGHDTVSWYQQALGQGPQFIFQYYEEEERQRGNFPDRFSGHQFPNYSSELNVNALLLGDSALYLCASSEPSTPSPLHFGNGTRLTVT.

This clone was seen just once. The J gene is TRBJ2-7, the V gene TRBV2, with 7 positions matching TRBD1. The V and J ends lost 7 bases and 5 bases, in that order; junction bases with no gene match: 8. This CDR3 region has 13 residues. Germline CDR1 and CDR2: SNHLY and FYNNEI. The DNA of the CDR3 is TGTGCCAGCAAAAAGGAGACAGGGAACGAGCAGTACTTC. Amino acids: CASKKETGNEQYF.

V is TRBV7-9 and J is TRBJ1-1; no clear D. Germline assignment: CDR1 SEHNR and CDR2 FQNEAQ (reference sequence). The V and J ends lost 1 base and 5 bases respectively, with 8 bases between them. This CDR3 is 13 amino acids long. In DNA, the CDR3 is TGTGCCAGCAGCTTAGATCCGGGGACTGAAGCTTTCTTT. The encoded protein is CASSLDPGTEAFF.

This chain connects TRBV19 to TRBJ2-2, with 7 bases matching TRBD1. Per germline, CDR1 LNHDA and CDR2 SQIVND (reference sequence). The CDR3 consists of 14 residues. V lost 4 bases and J lost 6; bases outside the gene matches: 5. CDR3: CASSTGQFAGELFF. CDR3 bases: TGTGCCAGTAGTACGGGACAGTTCGCCGGGGAGCTGTTTTTT.

This chain joins TRBV5-4 and TRBJ1-1; weak D call: TRBD1 (5 bases). Germline CDR1 SGHNT, CDR2 YYREEE (reference sequence). The CDR3 runs to 16 residues. V shed 4 bases and J shed 2 bases, with 18 bases lying between them. CDR3 loop: CASSPINTGTNTEAFF. The CDR3 region has the DNA TGTGCCAGCAGCCCCATAAATACAGGAACCAACACTGAAGCTTTCTTT.

This chain connects TRBV4-1 to TRBJ2-1; 11 bases match TRBD2. CDR3 length: 18 residues. Germline-derived CDR1 and CDR2 are MGHRA and YSYEKL. Trimming at V came to 0 bases and at J to 5 bases, leaving 9 bases not matched to a gene. CDR3 sequence (DNA): TGCGCCAGCAGCCAAGATAATCGACTAGCGGGACTCGACAATGAGCAGTTCTTC. Translated: CASSQDNRLAGLDNEQFF.

This chain joins TRBV5-6 and TRBJ1-1; D ambiguous. CDR3 length equals 15 residues. Germline-derived CDR1 and CDR2 are SGHDT and YYEEEE. V lost 0 bases and J lost 1, with 10 bases in between. The CDR3 sequence is CASSLVEPSNTEAFF. The CDR3 nucleotides read TGTGCCAGCAGCTTGGTAGAGCCCTCGAACACTGAAGCTTTCTTT.

This clone was counted between two and nine times. The rearrangement uses TRBV18 and TRBJ1-1; D is ambiguous. The V gene lost 0 bases and the J gene lost 1 base, with 9 bases spanning the gap. Germline CDR1 and CDR2: KGHSH and LQKENI. The CDR3 has 15 amino acids. The CDR3: CASSPPSGRNTEAFF. The CDR3 region has the DNA TGTGCCAGCTCACCACCGTCAGGCCGGAACACTGAAGCTTTCTTT. Together with reference TRBV18 and TRBJ1-1, the CDR3 gives the full variable domain: NAGVMQNPRHLVRRRGQEARLRCSPMKGHSHVYWYRQLPEEGLKFMVYLQKENIIDESGMPKERFSAEFPKEGPSILRIQQVVRGDSAAYFCASSPPSGRNTEAFFGQGTRLTVV.

The genes are TRBV11-2 and TRBJ2-1; 9 bases are a match to TRBD2. Trimming cost V 2 bases and J 9 bases; bases outside gene matches: 14. From germline, CDR1 is SGHAT and CDR2 FQNNGV. This CDR3 spans 17 amino acids. The CDR3: CASSLWGPAGGPREQFF. In DNA form, the CDR3 reads TGTGCCAGCAGCTTATGGGGCCCTGCGGGAGGGCCCCGTGAGCAGTTCTTC.

The chain joins TRBV5-4 to TRBJ2-3, with TRBD2 matching 7 bases. The V segment lost 1 base and the J segment 1 base; nucleotides outside the gene matches: 6. The CDR3 runs 16 residues. The germline V gene encodes CDR1 SGHNT and CDR2 YYREEE (reference sequence). The CDR3 sequence is CASSLLGLAGTDTQYF. The DNA of the CDR3 is TGTGCCAGCAGCTTGCTTGGGCTAGCGGGCACAGATACGCAGTATTTT.

The rearrangement joins TRBV5-6 to TRBJ1-5; 7 positions agree with TRBD1. The CDR3 is 15 residues long. After removal of 3 bases from V and 10 bases from J, the junction contained 13 bases not matched to a gene. Germline V gives CDR1 SGHDT, CDR2 YYEEEE. CDR3 bases: TGTGCCAGCAGCTCCTGGGACAGAGCTTTGAAACCCCAGCATTTT. It is translated as CASSSWDRALKPQHF.

This chain connects TRBV14 to TRBJ1-4, with 7 bases aligning to TRBD1. With 4 bases clipped from V and 4 bases from J, the junction kept 12 bases outside the gene matches. Germline V gene data show CDR1 as SGHDN and CDR2 as FVKESK. The CDR3 is 17 amino acids. Written as DNA, the CDR3 is TGTGCCAGCAGCCCGTGGACAGGTGGGGGCCTTAATGAAAAACTGTTTTTT. It codes for CASSPWTGGGLNEKLFF.

The chain carries TRBV19 and TRBJ1-5; D remains unclear. This CDR3 has 14 amino acids. Germline V gene data show CDR1 as LNHDA and CDR2 as SQIVND (reference sequence). Deletions cut 5 bases from V and 4 bases from J, with 12 bases between. CDR3 residues: CASSGRRENQPQHF. For the CDR3, the DNA is TGTGCCAGTAGTGGAAGGAGGGAGAATCAGCCCCAGCATTTT. Supplemented by reference TRBV19 and TRBJ1-5, the full variable domain reads DGGITQSPKYLFRKEGQNVTLSCEQNLNHDAMYWYRQDPGQGLRLIYYSQIVNDFQKGDIAEGYSVSREKKESFPLTVTSAQKNPTAFYLCASSGRRENQPQHFGDGTRLSIL.

This chain uses TRBV27 with TRBJ2-5; 14 bases match TRBD2. Germline V CDR1 and CDR2: MNHEY, SMNVEV (reference sequence). Trimming removed 4 bases from V and 5 bases from J; junction bases left unmatched: 6. The CDR3 runs to 16 residues. The CDR3 spells CASSWTSGGRGETQYF. In DNA, the CDR3 is TGTGCCAGCAGTTGGACTAGCGGGGGGCGGGGGGAGACCCAGTACTTC.

The chain is built from TRBV2 and TRBJ2-3; TRBD2 agrees at 13 bases. Losses at the gene ends were 6 bases for V and 4 bases for J; bases not matched to a gene: 10. Germline values: CDR1 SNHLY, CDR2 FYNNEI. The CDR3 runs to 17 residues. CDR3 nucleotides: TGTGCCAGCAGCTTTGGGACTAGCGGGATAGAGGCAGATACGCAGTATTTT. Its protein is CASSFGTSGIEADTQYF. The whole variable domain, filled in from reference TRBV2 and TRBJ2-3, reads EPEVTQTPSHQVTQMGQEVILRCVPISNHLYFYWYRQILGQKVEFLVSFYNNEISEKSEIFDDQFSVERPDGSNFTLKIRSTKLEDSAMYFCASSFGTSGIEADTQYFGPGTRLTVL.

The rearrangement links TRBV6-5 to TRBJ2-1, with a possible D match to TRBD1 (6 bases). Looked up from germline, CDR1 is MNHEY and CDR2 is SVGAGI. Trimming removed 4 bases from V and 8 bases from J, with 18 bases in between. The CDR3 sequence is 15 residues long. The CDR3 sequence: CASSSRGGFGYEQFF. CDR3 sequence (DNA): TGTGCCAGCAGTTCCCGAGGGGGTTTCGGATATGAGCAGTTCTTC.

The chain links TRBV7-9 to TRBJ2-2, with TRBD2 matching over 7 bases. The length of the CDR3 is 13 residues. Germline loops: CDR1 SEHNR, CDR2 FQNEAQ (reference sequence). The J segment lost 4 bases and the V segment lost 6 bases, leaving 2 bases of the junction unmatched. The CDR3 DNA sequence: TGTGCCAGCAGGTGGGGGGGCACCGGGGAGCTGTTTTTT. Its protein product is CASRWGGTGELFF. Combining the CDR3 with reference TRBV7-9 and TRBJ2-2 gives the whole variable domain DTGVSQNPRHKITKRGQNVTFRCDPISEHNRLYWYRQTLGQGPEFLTYFQNEAQLEKSRLLSDRFSAERPKGSFSTLEIQRTEQGDSAMYLCASRWGGTGELFFGEGSRLTVL.

The chain links TRBV18 to TRBJ2-1; D is unclear. This CDR3 comprises 15 residues. Per the germline V gene, CDR1 is KGHSH and CDR2 is LQKENI. Trimming cost V 3 bases and J 0 bases, with 9 bases left between them. CDR3 region: CASSPNSISYNEQFF. CDR3 DNA: TGTGCCAGCTCACCTAACTCAATCTCCTACAATGAGCAGTTCTTC.

The chain uses TRBV5-5 and TRBJ1-1; D uncertain. Germline assignment: CDR1 SGHKS and CDR2 YYEKEE (reference sequence). The CDR3 is made up of 12 amino acids. V shed 2 bases and J shed 4 bases, with 6 bases lying between them. The CDR3 reads CASSLRSTEAFF. CDR3 DNA: TGTGCCAGCAGCTTACGTAGCACTGAAGCTTTCTTT.

The chain carries TRBV2 and TRBJ1-2; TRBD1 is a possible D gene (6 bases). V gave up 9 bases and J gave up 0 bases, with 11 bases separating them. CDR1 is SNHLY, CDR2 FYNNEI, per germline. This CDR3 comprises 13 residues. CDR3 sequence: CARQTGTNYGYTF. CDR3 bases: TGTGCCAGGCAGACAGGCACTAACTATGGCTACACCTTC.